A selection of T cell receptor beta chains follows, all from one sample in a study of blood T cell repertoires in COVID-19. Only in-frame clones appear in the TCRdb table, and some are missing; sequencing was by immunoSEQ multiplex PCR. The table lists 120,000 to 150,000 clones, 75% to 90% of them singletons. The specimen sequenced was PBMCs or T cells enriched from blood (not recorded which). The receptors were sampled from a man in his fifties or sixties in a cohort exposed to, infected with or recovered from COVID-19 (not recorded which). CDR3s include the opening cysteine and the closing phenylalanine or tryptophan. The D gene is left open where the match is weak. Clone size, where shown, is once, few, many, or a class for clones that have expanded.

-	TRBV30	-	TRBJ2-1	TGTGCCTGGAGCGCTTGGGAGTCCGGGAATGAGCAGTTCTTC	CAWSAWESGNEQFF
-	TRBV6-1	-	TRBJ2-1	TGTGCCAGCAGTGTCGACAGAGTTTCCTCCTACAATGAGCAGTTCTTC	CASSVDRVSSYNEQFF
few	TRBV5-1	TRBD2	TRBJ2-5	TGCGCCAGCAGCGCCGGACTAGCGGGAGGCCAAGAGACCCAGTACTTC	CASSAGLAGGQETQYF
once	TRBV18	-	TRBJ1-2	TGTGCCAGCTCACCACTGCAGTTCTATGGCTACACCTTC	CASSPLQFYGYTF
-	TRBV14	TRBD1	TRBJ1-2	TGTGCCAGCAGCTCTCGGACAGGGAGGTTCTATGGCTACACCTTC	CASSSRTGRFYGYTF
-	TRBV2	TRBD1	TRBJ2-3	TGTGCCAGCAGTGTCGGACAGGGGGGCACAGATACGCAGTATTTT	CASSVGQGGTDTQYF
-	TRBV25-1	-	TRBJ1-2	TGTGCCAGCAGTCTCACAGGGTGGGGCTATGGCTACACCTTC	CASSLTGWGYGYTF
-	TRBV7-8	-	TRBJ1-2	TGTGCCAGCAGCCCGGGGGTCATCTATGGCTACACCTTC	CASSPGVIYGYTF
few	TRBV4-1	TRBD2	TRBJ2-7	TGCGCCAGCAGTTTCGGGACTAGCGCTTACGAGCAGTACTTC	CASSFGTSAYEQYF
-	TRBV7-2	-	TRBJ1-2	TGTGCCAGCAGCTTATCGGGGGACTATGGCTACACCTTC	CASSLSGDYGYTF
-	TRBV6-2/TRBV6-3	-	TRBJ1-2	TGTGCCAGCAGTTACCAGGGTAACTATGGCTACACCTTC	CASSYQGNYGYTF
-	TRBV4-1	TRBD2	TRBJ2-3	TGCGCCAGCAGCCAGGCTCCCCCGACTAGCGGTCGCACAGATACGCAGTATTTT	CASSQAPPTSGRTDTQYF
-	TRBV28	-	TRBJ1-1	TGTGCCAGCAGTTTAGGCGGAGACACTGAAGCTTTCTTT	CASSLGGDTEAFF
-	TRBV30	TRBD1	TRBJ1-2	TGTGCCTGGACCGGGACAGGGGAAGGCTACACCTTC	CAWTGTGEGYTF
-	TRBV11-3	-	TRBJ2-3	TGTGCCAGCAGCCCCCGGGACACAGATACGCAGTATTTT	CASSPRDTDTQYF
-	TRBV11-2	TRBD2	TRBJ2-3	TGTGCCAGCAGCTTAGCCCGGCTAGCGGGAGGGCCAGATACGCAGTATTTT	CASSLARLAGGPDTQYF
-	TRBV29-1	-	TRBJ1-2	TGCAGCGTTGTTGAGGAGAACTATGGCTACACCTTC	CSVVEENYGYTF
-	TRBV27	-	TRBJ2-2	TGTGCCAGCACTACTACAGGCACCGGGGAGCTGTTTTTT	CASTTTGTGELFF
once	TRBV10-3	TRBD1	TRBJ1-2	TGTGCCACCCCCCGCCGAAACAGGGGCGGCTACACCTTC	CATPRRNRGGYTF
-	TRBV2	TRBD2	TRBJ2-7	TGTGCCAGCAGTGAAGCGCTTCGGGGGGTGCGGTACTTC	CASSEALRGVRYF
-	TRBV6-2/TRBV6-3	TRBD1	TRBJ1-5	TGTGCCAGCAGTGATACAGGGGAGGCTCAGCCCCAGCATTTT	CASSDTGEAQPQHF
-	TRBV18	TRBD1	TRBJ1-1	TGTGCCAGCTCACCAGGTCGGGACAGGTTGACGGGACACACTGAAGCTTTCTTT	CASSPGRDRLTGHTEAFF
-	TRBV5-1	TRBD1	TRBJ2-5	TGCGCCAGCAGCTCGGACAGGGGGTACCAAGAGACCCAGTACTTC	CASSSDRGYQETQYF
-	TRBV5-1	TRBD1	TRBJ2-7	TGCGCCAGCAGCCCTAGGACAGGGGGCAACTTCGAGCAGTACTTC	CASSPRTGGNFEQYF
-	TRBV6-6	-	TRBJ1-6	TGTGCCAGCACGCGCTCCTATAATTCACCCCTCCACTTT	CASTRSYNSPLHF
few	TRBV12-5	TRBD1	TRBJ2-7	TGTGCTAGTGGTTCGACGGGACAGGCCTCCTACGAGCAGTACTTC	CASGSTGQASYEQYF
-	TRBV3-1/TRBV3-2	-	TRBJ2-7	TGTGCCAGCAGCCAAGTCCACTCCCGCGAGCAGTACTTC	CASSQVHSREQYF
-	TRBV10-3	-	TRBJ2-2	TGTGCCATCAGTGGCAGACAGGACGACACGCCTTTGCCCGGGGAGCTGTTTTTT	CAISGRQDDTPLPGELFF